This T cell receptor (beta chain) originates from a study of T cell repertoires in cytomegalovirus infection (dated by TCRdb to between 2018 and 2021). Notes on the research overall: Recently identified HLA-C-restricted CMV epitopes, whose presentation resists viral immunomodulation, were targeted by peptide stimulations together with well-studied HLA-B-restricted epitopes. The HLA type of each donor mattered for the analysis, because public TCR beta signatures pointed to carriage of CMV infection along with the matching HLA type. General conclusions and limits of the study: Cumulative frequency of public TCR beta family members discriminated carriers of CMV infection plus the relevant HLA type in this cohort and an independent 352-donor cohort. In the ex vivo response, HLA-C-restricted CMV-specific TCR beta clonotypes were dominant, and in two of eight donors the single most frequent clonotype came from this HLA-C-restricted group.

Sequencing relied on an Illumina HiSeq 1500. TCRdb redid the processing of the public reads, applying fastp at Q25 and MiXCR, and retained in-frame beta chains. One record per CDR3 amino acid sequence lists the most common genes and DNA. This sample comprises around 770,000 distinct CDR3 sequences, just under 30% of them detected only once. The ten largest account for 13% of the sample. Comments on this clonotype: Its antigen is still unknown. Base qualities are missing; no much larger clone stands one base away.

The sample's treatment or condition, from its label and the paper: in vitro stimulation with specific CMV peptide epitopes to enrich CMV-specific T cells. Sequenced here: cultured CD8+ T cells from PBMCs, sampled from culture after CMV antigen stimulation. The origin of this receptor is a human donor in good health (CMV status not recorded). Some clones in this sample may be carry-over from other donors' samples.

CDR3 sequence: CASSVAGRGGANTGELFF. The DNA is as follows: TGTGCCAGCAGCGTAGCTGGGCGGGGTGGAGCGAACACCGGGGAGCTGTTTTTT. This chain joins TRBV9 to TRBJ2-2, and perhaps TRBD2 as D gene, on 6 matching bases. V gives up 0 bases and J gives up 0 bases, and the segment between their germline ends measures 15 bases. The CDR3 runs 18 amino acids, cysteine and phenylalanine included. Only CDR3 DNA is held: 54 bases, read in frame from base 1. The CDR1 and CDR2 encoded by the germline V gene are SGDLS and YYNGEE. Beyond the CDR3, the reference TRBV9 and TRBJ2-2 genes provide the residues; the full variable domain reads: DSGVTQTPKHLITATGQRVTLRCSPRSGDLSVYWYQQSLDQGLQFLIQYYNGEERAKGNILERFSAQQFPDLHSELNLSSLELGDSALYFCASSVAGRGGANTGELFFGEGSRLTVL.